These 5 T cell receptor beta chains came from one sample sequenced in a study of T cells generated in artificial thymic organoids. Organoids aggregated human HSPCs with DLL1-transduced murine MS5 stromal cells. Organoids were seeded with FACS-purified CD34+CD3- stem and progenitor cells depleted of residual T cells. Reverse primers in the TRAC or TRBC constant regions drove separate semi-nested PCRs for TCRalpha and TCRbeta. TCRdb re-analysed the 5' RACE reads in MiXCR, keeping a single row per CDR3 protein. The table includes 6,000 to 8,000 distinct CDR3 sequences, under 30% detected once. No cognate antigen is known for these TCRs. The specimen was naive CD8+ T cells grown in artificial thymic organoids from cord blood stem and progenitor cells. Subset in this sample: CD3+TCRalphabeta+CD8SP T cells; for blood, CD45RO-CCR7+ naive CD8+ T cells. These receptor sequences come from a human donor who gave cord blood stem cells for thymic organoid culture, a cardiac surgery patient who gave postnatal thymus, or a blood donor (not recorded which).

The rearrangement uses TRBV21-1 and TRBJ2-7. TRBV21-1 is noted as a pseudogene. The CDR3 spans 14 residues. CDR3 bases: TGTGCCAGCAGCAAAGATCCTGCGGCCTACGAGCAGTACTTC. This gives the protein CASSKDPAAYEQYF.

In its sample, this clonotype was seen a few times. The chain links TRBV5-1 to TRBJ2-7, with D maybe TRBD1 (6 bases). Per germline, CDR1 SGHRS and CDR2 YFSETQ. V was cut by 8 bases and J by 3 bases, with 21 bases left in between. The CDR3 is 15 amino acids. Here the CDR3 reads CASSTWTAPIYEQYF. Written as DNA, the CDR3 is TGCGCCAGTTCCACATGGACAGCCCCCATCTACGAGCAGTACTTC.

Concerning this clonotype itself: A much bigger clone sits one base away, suggesting this may be a read error. The V call is TRBV5-1, the J call TRBJ2-2, with 7 bases aligning to TRBD2. The germline gives CDR1 SGHRS, CDR2 YFSETQ. This CDR3 comprises 15 residues. CDR3 region: CASSLIGRVGGGLFF. CDR3 in DNA: TGCGCCAGCAGCCTAATCGGACGGGTTGGCGGGGGGCTGTTTTTT.

Points on this clonotype: One base away lies a much larger clone, so this may be a sequencing read error. The V and J genes are TRBV12-3 or TRBV12-4 and TRBJ2-3; D uncertain. V shed 2 bases and J shed 8 bases, with 8 bases lying between them. This CDR3 is 12 amino acids long. The CDR3, as DNA: TGTGCCAGCAGTTTAATCCCAGGTACGCAGTATTTT. Its translation: CASSLIPGTQYF.

The chain recombines TRBV29-1 with TRBJ2-7; tentatively, D is TRBD2 (7 bases). Germline CDR1 SQVTM, CDR2 ANQGSEA. CDR3 length: 14 amino acids. V lost 4 bases, J lost 4 bases, and 17 bases lay in between. The CDR3: CSVVGAGAVYEQYF. CDR3 DNA sequence: TGCAGCGTTGTCGGGGCGGGGGCCGTATACGAGCAGTACTTC.